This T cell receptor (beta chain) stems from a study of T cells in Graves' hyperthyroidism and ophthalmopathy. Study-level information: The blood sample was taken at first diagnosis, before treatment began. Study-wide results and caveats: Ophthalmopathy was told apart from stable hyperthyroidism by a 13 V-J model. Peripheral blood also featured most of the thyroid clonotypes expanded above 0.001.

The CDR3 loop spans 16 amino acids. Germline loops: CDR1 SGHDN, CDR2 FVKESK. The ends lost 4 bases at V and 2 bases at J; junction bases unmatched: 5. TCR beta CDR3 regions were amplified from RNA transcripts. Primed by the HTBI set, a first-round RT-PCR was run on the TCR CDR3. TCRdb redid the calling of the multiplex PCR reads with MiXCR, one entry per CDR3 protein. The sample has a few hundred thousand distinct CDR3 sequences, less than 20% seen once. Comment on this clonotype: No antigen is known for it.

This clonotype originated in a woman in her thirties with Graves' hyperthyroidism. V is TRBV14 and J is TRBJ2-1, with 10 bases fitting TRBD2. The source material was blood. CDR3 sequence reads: CASSPLLAGTYNEQFF. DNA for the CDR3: TGTGCCAGCAGCCCCCTACTAGCGGGAACCTACAATGAGCAGTTCTTC. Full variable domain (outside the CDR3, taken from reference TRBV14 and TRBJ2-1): EAGVTQFPSHSVIEKGQTVTLRCDPISGHDNLYWYRRVMGKEIKFLLHFVKESKQDESGMPNNRFLAERTGGTYSTLKVQPAELEDSGVYFCASSPLLAGTYNEQFFGPGTRLTVL.